This T cell receptor beta chain was profiled in a study of shared clonotypes between healthy human individuals. Whole-study findings and limits: The study generally estimated greater richness for naive than memory subsets.

About this clone: What it binds is not known.

Sequenced by immunoSEQ multiplex PCR; TCRdb stores in-frame clones only, minus some. The repertoire holds about 2.4 million clones, with roughly nine tenths as singletons. CDR1 and CDR2 from the germline V gene are MGHDK and SYGVNS. CDR3 size: 14 residues. The V gene lost 1 base and the J gene lost 0 bases, with 6 bases spanning the gap. The genes are TRBV25-1 and TRBJ2-5; D ambiguous. Material: naive CD4+ T cells sorted from blood. Regarding subset: CD45RA+ positively selected. This sequence was found in a man aged 18 to 29 in good health. In nucleotides, the CDR3 is TGTGCCAGCAGTGAATCCGGCCACCAAGAGACCCAGTACTTC. It codes for CASSESGHQETQYF.